This TCR beta chain was observed in a study of radiotherapy plus CTLA-4 blockade in lung cancer. The sample holds a few counts of this clone. The V gene lost 4 bases and the J gene lost 0 bases, with 7 bases spanning the gap. The CDR3 loop spans 13 amino acids. The germline gives CDR1 LNHDA, CDR2 SQIVND (reference sequence). TCRdb's copy holds only in-frame clones and misses some; the assay was immunoSEQ multiplex PCR. The table has roughly 120,000 clones, about four fifths seen once. The specimen was peripheral blood, collected from a patient treated with radiotherapy plus ipilimumab. This rearrangement joins TRBV19 to TRBJ2-7; maybe TRBD2 (5 bases). This receptor was taken from a human donor with non-small cell lung cancer who had a partial response to radiotherapy plus ipilimumab. The CDR3 here is CASSKGLSYEQYF. For the CDR3, the DNA is TGTGCCAGTAGTAAAGGACTCTCCTACGAGCAGTACTTC. Supplemented by reference TRBV19 and TRBJ2-7, the full variable domain reads DGGITQSPKYLFRKEGQNVTLSCEQNLNHDAMYWYRQDPGQGLRLIYYSQIVNDFQKGDIAEGYSVSREKKESFPLTVTSAQKNPTAFYLCASSKGLSYEQYFGPGTRLTVT.